This T cell receptor beta chain was captured by sequencing in a study of PD-L1 blockade in urothelial cancer (dated by TCRdb to 2017 to 2019). In terms of the full investigation: Therapy was started in about 2014 for all patients, and atezolizumab 1,200 mg was administered intravenously every 3 weeks. About 85% of the roughly 29 patients were males with bladder-origin urothelial cancer, and about 60% of the roughly 30 reported a prior smoking history. An ECOG performance status of 0 or 1 was recorded for the patients, and 0 to 3 prior chemotherapy regimens had been received by the patients. Blood samples were analyzed 3 weeks after the start of treatment (second dose) and 6 weeks after the start of treatment. Blood samples gave a median of about 150,000 T cells and approximately 81,000 unique TCRs, with a median clonality of about 0.078. The study, an exploratory multi-omic analysis, examined somatic, immune and clinical correlates of response to PD-L1 blockade with atezolizumab in urothelial cancer. TCR sequencing covered pretreatment tumor samples and matched, serially collected peripheral blood taken before and after atezolizumab treatment. Progression-free survival longer than 6 months counted as durable clinical benefit, and TCR features were additionally tested against both progression-free and overall survival. In the same patients, pretreatment tumors underwent whole exome sequencing and RNA sequencing in addition to TCR sequencing. Eight to ten patients achieved durable clinical benefit and roughly 20 did not. Pretreatment blood TCR-seq was available for twenty-nine patients, at least one posttreatment blood collection was obtained for 24 patients, and tumor TCR-seq was available for 24 patients.

Taken from the germline V gene, the CDR1 and CDR2 loops are SQVTM and ANQGSEA. V has 0 bases trimmed and J has 0 bases trimmed; junction bases matching no gene number 9. The CDR3 holds 19 amino acids from the cysteine to the phenylalanine. Only the CDR3 portion is preserved as DNA: 57 bases, with reading frame beginning at the first base. Each PCR received spiked-in synthetic TCR analog templates so that absolute template abundance could be estimated from read counts. The immunoSEQ assay was used to amplify TCRbeta CDR3 regions from genomic DNA with bias-controlled V and J gene primers. Rearranged TCRbeta segments were sequenced at approximately 20X coverage. Per the original workflow: Sequencing errors were corrected by clustering, and CDR3s were annotated against IMGT so that V, D and J genes could be assigned. Out-of-frame and stop-codon sequences were excluded, and only productive TCRbeta rearrangements were used in downstream analyses. To compute clonality, Shannon entropy was normalized by the log of the number of unique productive sequences and then subtracted from one. Fisher's exact test with Benjamini-Hochberg correction, at a threshold of adjusted p below 0.01, was used to find clones that differed between time points or between blood and tumor. TCRdb holds this immuneACCESS table with in-frame rearrangements only. Some clones are missing; in checked studies, unresolved V genes explain under half, and the rest has no known cause. For V, J and clone size, that table is used; D and trimming come from the DNA. The sample data list 53,000 or so clones, and roughly 91% of these were observed just once. The ten most abundant clones make up 2% to 2.5% of the sample.

Regarding this clone: No antigen is known for it. Base qualities are not recorded, but no much larger clone differs from it by a single base.

The time point label, read with the paper, signifies: peripheral blood 6 weeks after treatment start. The cohort comprised 25 to 30 patients with locally advanced or metastatic urothelial carcinoma treated at Memorial Sloan Kettering on a trial protocol. Peripheral blood mononuclear cells were collected pretreatment and during treatment, with between 1 and 8 total time points obtained per patient. The Qiagen DNeasy Blood extraction kit was used to purify genomic DNA from total PBMCs and from tumor samples. PBMCs were collected pretreatment and during treatment, and were isolated and stored as previously described. Study-wide conclusions, independent of this receptor: Because of the small sample size (n ≈ 31) and the many exploratory analyses performed, the results are intended to be regarded as hypothesis-generating. Among patients with durable benefit, tumor-associated TCR clones showed greater expansion in peripheral blood 3 weeks after treatment started (n = 22, p = 0.022). A pretreatment peripheral blood TCR clonality below the median was linked to improved progression-free and overall survival.

The chain was built from TRBV29-1 and TRBJ2-7; 15 bases in between match TRBD2. This clonotype was obtained from a man aged 60 to 75 with urothelial cancer. The sample in question was PBMCs, obtained around atezolizumab (anti-PD-L1) treatment. The DNA is as follows: TGCAGCGTTGAAGATAGGACTAGCGGGGGGGGACACCTCTCCTACGAGCAGTACTTC. This sequence encodes CSVEDRTSGGGHLSYEQYF.